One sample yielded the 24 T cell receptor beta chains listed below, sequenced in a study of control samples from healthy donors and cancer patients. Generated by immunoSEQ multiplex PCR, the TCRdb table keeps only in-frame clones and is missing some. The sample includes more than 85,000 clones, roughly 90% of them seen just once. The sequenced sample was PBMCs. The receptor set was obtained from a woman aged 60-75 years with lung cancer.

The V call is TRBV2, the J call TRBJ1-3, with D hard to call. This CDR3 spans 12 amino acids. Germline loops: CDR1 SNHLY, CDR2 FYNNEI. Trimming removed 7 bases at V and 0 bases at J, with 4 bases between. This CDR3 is CASIFSGNTIYF. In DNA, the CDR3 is TGTGCCAGCATATTCTCTGGAAACACCATATATTTT.

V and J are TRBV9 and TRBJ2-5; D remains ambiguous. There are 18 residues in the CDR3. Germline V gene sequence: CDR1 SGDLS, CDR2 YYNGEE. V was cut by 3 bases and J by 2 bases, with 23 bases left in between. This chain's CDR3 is CASSARSYGVSGQETQYF. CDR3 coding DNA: TGTGCCAGCAGCGCCCGTTCTTATGGGGTTAGTGGACAAGAGACCCAGTACTTC.

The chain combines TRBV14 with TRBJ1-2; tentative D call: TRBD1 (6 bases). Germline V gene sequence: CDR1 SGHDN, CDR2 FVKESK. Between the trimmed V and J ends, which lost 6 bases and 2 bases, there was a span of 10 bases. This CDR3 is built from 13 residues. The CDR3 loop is CASSQGLNYGYTF. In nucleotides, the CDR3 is TGTGCCAGCAGTCAGGGGTTGAACTATGGCTACACCTTC. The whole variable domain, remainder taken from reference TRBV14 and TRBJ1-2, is EAGVTQFPSHSVIEKGQTVTLRCDPISGHDNLYWYRRVMGKEIKFLLHFVKESKQDESGMPNNRFLAERTGGTYSTLKVQPAELEDSGVYFCASSQGLNYGYTFGSGTRLTVV.

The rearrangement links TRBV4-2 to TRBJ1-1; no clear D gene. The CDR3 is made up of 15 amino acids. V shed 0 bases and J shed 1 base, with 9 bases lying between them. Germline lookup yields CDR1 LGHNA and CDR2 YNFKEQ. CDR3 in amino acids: CASSQELVPNTEAFF. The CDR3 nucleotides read TGTGCCAGCAGCCAAGAGCTGGTCCCGAACACTGAAGCTTTCTTT.

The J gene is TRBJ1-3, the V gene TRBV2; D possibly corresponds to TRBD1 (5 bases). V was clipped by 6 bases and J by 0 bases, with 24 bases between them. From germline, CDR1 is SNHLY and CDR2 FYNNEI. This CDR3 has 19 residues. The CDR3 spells CASSPNYLGLRSSGNTIYF. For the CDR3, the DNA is TGTGCCAGCAGCCCGAACTACCTGGGACTGCGGAGCTCTGGAAACACCATATATTTT.

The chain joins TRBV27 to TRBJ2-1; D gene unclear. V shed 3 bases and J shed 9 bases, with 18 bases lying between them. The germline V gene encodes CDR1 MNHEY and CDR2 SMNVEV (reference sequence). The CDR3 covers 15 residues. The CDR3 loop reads CASSFLGKRYGEQFF. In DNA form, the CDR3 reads TGTGCCAGCAGTTTTTTGGGGAAGAGGTACGGTGAGCAGTTCTTC.

Here the CDR3 DNA reads TGTGCCAGCATCTCTACAGGGAACACTGAAGCTTTCTTT. This codes for CASISTGNTEAFF. The chain joins TRBV11-3 to TRBJ1-1; weak D call: TRBD1 (5 bases). The germline gives CDR1 SGHNT, CDR2 YENEEA. V lost 7 bases and J 1 base, leaving 10 bases between the germline ends. The length of the CDR3 is 13 residues.

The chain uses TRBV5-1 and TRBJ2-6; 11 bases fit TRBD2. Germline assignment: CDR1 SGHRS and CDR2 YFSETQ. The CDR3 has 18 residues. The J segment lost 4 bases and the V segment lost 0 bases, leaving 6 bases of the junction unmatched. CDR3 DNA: TGCGCCAGCAGCTTGGTAGCGGGAGGGCCCCCCGGGGCCAACGTCCTGACTTTC. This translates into CASSLVAGGPPGANVLTF.

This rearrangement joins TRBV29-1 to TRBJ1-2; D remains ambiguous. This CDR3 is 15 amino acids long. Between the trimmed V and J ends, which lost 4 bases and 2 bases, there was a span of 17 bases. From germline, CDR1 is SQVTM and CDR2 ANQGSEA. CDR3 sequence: CSVAGARDTNYGYTF. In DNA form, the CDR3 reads TGCAGCGTTGCAGGTGCTAGGGATACGAACTATGGCTACACCTTC.

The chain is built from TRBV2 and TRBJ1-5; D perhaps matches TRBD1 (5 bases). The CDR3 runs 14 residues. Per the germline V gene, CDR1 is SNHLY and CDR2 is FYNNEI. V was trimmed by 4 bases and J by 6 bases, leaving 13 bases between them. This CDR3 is CASSVRTGSQPQHF. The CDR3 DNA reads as TGTGCCAGCAGTGTCCGTACAGGCTCTCAGCCCCAGCATTTT.

Written as DNA, the CDR3 is TGTGCCAGCTCACCACCGGGACAGGTACAAAACACAGATACGCAGTATTTT. Residues: CASSPPGQVQNTDTQYF. The chain carries TRBV18 and TRBJ2-3; 8 bases align to TRBD1. CDR1 is KGHSH, CDR2 LQKENI, per germline. J lost 2 bases, V lost 0 bases, and 7 bases had no gene match. CDR3 length: 17 residues. Full variable domain (outside the CDR3, taken from reference TRBV18 and TRBJ2-3): NAGVMQNPRHLVRRRGQEARLRCSPMKGHSHVYWYRQLPEEGLKFMVYLQKENIIDESGMPKERFSAEFPKEGPSILRIQQVVRGDSAAYFCASSPPGQVQNTDTQYFGPGTRLTVL.

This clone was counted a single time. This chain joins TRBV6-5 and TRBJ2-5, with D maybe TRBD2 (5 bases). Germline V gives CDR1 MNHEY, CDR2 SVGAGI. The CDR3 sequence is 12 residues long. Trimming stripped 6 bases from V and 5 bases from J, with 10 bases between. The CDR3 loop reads CASRSDWETQYF. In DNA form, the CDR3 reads TGTGCCAGCAGGTCGGACTGGGAGACCCAGTACTTC.

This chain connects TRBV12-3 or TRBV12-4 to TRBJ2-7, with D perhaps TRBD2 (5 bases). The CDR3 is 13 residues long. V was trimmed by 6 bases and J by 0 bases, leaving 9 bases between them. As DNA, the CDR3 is TGTGCCAGCAGCCGGGGAAGCTCCTACGAGCAGTACTTC. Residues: CASSRGSSYEQYF.

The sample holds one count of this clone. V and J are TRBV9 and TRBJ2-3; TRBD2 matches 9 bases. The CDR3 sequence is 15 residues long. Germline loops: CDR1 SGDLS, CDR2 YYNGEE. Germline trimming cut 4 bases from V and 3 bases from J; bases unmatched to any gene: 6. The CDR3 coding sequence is TGTGCCAGCAGCACCCTAGCGGGGATAACAGATACGCAGTATTTT. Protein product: CASSTLAGITDTQYF.

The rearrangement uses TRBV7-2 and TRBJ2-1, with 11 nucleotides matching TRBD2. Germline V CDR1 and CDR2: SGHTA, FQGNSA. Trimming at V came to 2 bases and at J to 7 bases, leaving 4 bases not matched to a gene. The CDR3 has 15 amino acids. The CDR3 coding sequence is TGTGCCAGCAGCTTATCTAGCGGGGGGAGGAATGAGCAGTTCTTC. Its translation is CASSLSSGGRNEQFF. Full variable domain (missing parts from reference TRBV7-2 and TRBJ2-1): GAGVSQSPSNKVTEKGKDVELRCDPISGHTALYWYRQSLGQGLEFLIYFQGNSAPDKSGLPSDRFSAERTGGSVSTLTIQRTQQEDSAVYLCASSLSSGGRNEQFFGPGTRLTVL.

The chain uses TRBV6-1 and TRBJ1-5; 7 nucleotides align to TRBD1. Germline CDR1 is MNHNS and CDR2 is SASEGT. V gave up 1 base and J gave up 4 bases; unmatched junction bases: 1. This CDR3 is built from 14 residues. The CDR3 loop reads CASSEVGQNQPQHF. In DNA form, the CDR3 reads TGTGCCAGCAGTGAAGTGGGACAGAATCAGCCCCAGCATTTT.

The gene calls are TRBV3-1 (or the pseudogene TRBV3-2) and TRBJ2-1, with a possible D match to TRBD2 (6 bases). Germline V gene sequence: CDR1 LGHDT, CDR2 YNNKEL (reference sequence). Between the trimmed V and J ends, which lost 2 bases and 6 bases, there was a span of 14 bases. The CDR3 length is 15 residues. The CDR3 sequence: CASSQWRVVGNEQFF. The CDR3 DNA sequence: TGTGCCAGCAGCCAATGGAGGGTGGTAGGCAATGAGCAGTTCTTC.

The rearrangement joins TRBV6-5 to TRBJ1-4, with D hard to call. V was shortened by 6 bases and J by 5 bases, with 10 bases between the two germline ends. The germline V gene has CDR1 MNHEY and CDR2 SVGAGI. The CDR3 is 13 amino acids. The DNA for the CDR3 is TGTGCCAGCAGACCCAGGTCAAATGAAAAACTGTTTTTT. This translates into CASRPRSNEKLFF.

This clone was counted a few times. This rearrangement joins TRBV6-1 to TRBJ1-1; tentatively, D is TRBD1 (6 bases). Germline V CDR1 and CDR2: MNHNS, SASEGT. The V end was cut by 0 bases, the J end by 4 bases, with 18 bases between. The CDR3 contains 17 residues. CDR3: CASSEARTVWVSTEAFF. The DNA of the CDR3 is TGTGCCAGCAGTGAAGCCCGGACAGTTTGGGTATCCACTGAAGCTTTCTTT.

CDR3: CASSPSATSDEQYF. CDR3 coding DNA: TGTGCCAGCTCACCGTCTGCCACCTCTGACGAGCAGTACTTC. The chain recombines TRBV18 with TRBJ2-7; D call uncertain. Germline assignment: CDR1 KGHSH and CDR2 LQKENI. Trimming pared 3 bases from V and 5 bases from J, leaving 14 bases between. The CDR3 has 14 amino acids.

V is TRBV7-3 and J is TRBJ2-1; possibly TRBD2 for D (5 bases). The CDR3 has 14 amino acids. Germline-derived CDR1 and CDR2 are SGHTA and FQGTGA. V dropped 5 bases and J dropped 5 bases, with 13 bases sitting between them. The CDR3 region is CASSKVGLDNEQFF. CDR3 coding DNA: TGTGCCAGCAGCAAAGTAGGACTCGACAATGAGCAGTTCTTC.

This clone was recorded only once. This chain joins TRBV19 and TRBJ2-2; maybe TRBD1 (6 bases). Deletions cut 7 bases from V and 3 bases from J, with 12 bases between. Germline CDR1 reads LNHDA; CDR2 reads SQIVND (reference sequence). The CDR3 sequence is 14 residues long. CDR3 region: CASKRTAHTGELFF. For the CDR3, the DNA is TGTGCCAGTAAGAGGACAGCTCACACCGGGGAGCTGTTTTTT.

The CDR3 region is CASSLRDMSSYEQYF. In DNA form, the CDR3 reads TGTGCCAGCAGCCTGAGGGACATGAGCTCCTACGAGCAGTACTTC. The chain joins TRBV11-2 to TRBJ2-7; a weak D match, TRBD1 (6 bases). The V end lost 5 bases, the J end lost 0 bases, and 14 bases lay between the germline ends. This CDR3 comprises 15 residues. Germline V CDR1 and CDR2: SGHAT, FQNNGV.

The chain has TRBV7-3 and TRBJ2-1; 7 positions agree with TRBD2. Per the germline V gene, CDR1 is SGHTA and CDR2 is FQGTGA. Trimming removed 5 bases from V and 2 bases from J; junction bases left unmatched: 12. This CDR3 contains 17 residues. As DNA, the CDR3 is TGTGCCAGCAGCCCGTCTGGCGGGGGACTTACCTACAATGAGCAGTTCTTC. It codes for CASSPSGGGLTYNEQFF. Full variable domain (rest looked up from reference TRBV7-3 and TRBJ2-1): GAGVSQTPSNKVTEKGKYVELRCDPISGHTALYWYRQSLGQGPEFLIYFQGTGAADDSGLPNDRFFAVRPEGSVSTLKIQRTERGDSAVYLCASSPSGGGLTYNEQFFGPGTRLTVL.